These 22 T cell receptor beta chains share one sample of origin, sequenced in a study. Each CDR3 protein gets one entry after TCRdb re-called the 5' RACE reads with MiXCR. The sample shows 25,000 to 40,000 distinct CDR3 sequences, about 24% of them seen only once. What was sequenced was memory CD4+ T cells sorted from blood. Noted subset: memory CD4+ T cells, CD4+CD45RO+CD25-. These receptors originate from a female donor with breast cancer.

This clonotype was counted ten times or more. The chain joins TRBV5-1 to TRBJ1-5; the D is unclear. Germline V CDR1 and CDR2: SGHRS, YFSETQ. V lost 4 bases to trimming and J lost 7 bases, with 15 bases between them. This CDR3 has 14 residues. CDR3: CASSPRPGEQPQHF. CDR3 coding DNA: TGCGCCAGCAGCCCCCGGCCCGGGGAGCAGCCCCAGCATTTT.

This clonotype was observed a handful of times. CDR3 sequence: CASSFLSPSGTGQETQYF. The CDR3, as DNA: TGTGCCAGCAGTTTTTTAAGTCCTTCCGGGACAGGACAAGAGACCCAGTACTTC. This chain links TRBV27 with TRBJ2-5; 8 bases match TRBD1. Germline V gives CDR1 MNHEY, CDR2 SMNVEV (reference sequence). This CDR3 has 18 residues. V shed 3 bases, J shed 2 bases, and the junction held 14 bases outside the gene matches.

This sequence joins TRBV28 and TRBJ2-1; TRBD2 agrees at 10 bases. The germline V gene encodes CDR1 MDHEN and CDR2 SYDVKM. The CDR3 is 15 amino acids. J gave up 7 bases and V 8 bases, and 11 bases lay outside the gene matches. The CDR3 bases are TGTGCCAGCTACTCTCCGGGACTAGCGAGTAATGAGCAGTTCTTC. Translated, it gives CASYSPGLASNEQFF.

Comments on this clonotype: Just one base apart from a much larger clone, this may be a read error. V gene TRBV4-1 combines with J gene TRBJ1-3; D gene ambiguous. CDR1 and CDR2 (germline): MGHRA, YSYEKL. The CDR3 has 13 amino acids. CDR3 amino acids: CASGQERGNTIYF. The DNA for the CDR3 is TGCGCCAGCGGCCAAGAGAGAGGAAACACCATATATTTT.

Sample share makes this clonotype medium-sized. This chain links TRBV6-5 with TRBJ2-1, with 10 positions matching TRBD2. The ends lost 2 bases at V and 13 bases at J; junction bases unmatched: 8. The CDR3 length is 14 residues. The germline V gene encodes CDR1 MNHEY and CDR2 SVGAGI. The CDR3 spells CASSYGVTSGIQFF. CDR3 in DNA: TGTGCCAGCAGTTACGGGGTTACTAGCGGGATCCAGTTCTTC.

This clonotype showed up just a few times. The rearrangement links TRBV7-3 to TRBJ2-5; D unresolved. V dropped 1 base and J dropped 5 bases, with 8 bases sitting between them. Germline V gene data show CDR1 as SGHTA and CDR2 as FQGTGA. The CDR3 spans 13 residues. CDR3 nucleotides: TGTGCCAGCAGCTTAAAATTTCGGGAGACCCAGTACTTC. This codes for CASSLKFRETQYF.

This clonotype showed up just a few times. The chain recombines TRBV28 with TRBJ2-3; 8 bases are shared with TRBD1. CDR1 is MDHEN and CDR2 is SYDVKM in the germline V gene. V lost 3 bases, J lost 15 bases, and 14 bases stayed unmatched. CDR3 length: 14 amino acids. The CDR3 region has the DNA TGTGCCAGCAGTTTCCTTGACAGGGGCTCTCGAGGATATTTT. Translating gives CASSFLDRGSRGYF. Filled out from reference TRBV28 and TRBJ2-3, the complete variable domain reads DVKVTQSSRYLVKRTGEKVFLECVQDMDHENMFWYRQDPGLGLRLIYFSYDVKMKEKGDIPEGYSVSREKKERFSLILESASTNQTSMYLCASSFLDRGSRGYFGPGTRLTVL.

In regard to this clonotype: Possible read error: a much larger clone is one base away. The gene calls are TRBV6-5 and TRBJ2-2; TRBD2 agrees at 9 bases. The CDR3 has 16 amino acids. Germline assignment: CDR1 MNHEY and CDR2 SVGAGI. The ends lost 8 bases at V and 2 bases at J; junction bases unmatched: 9. The CDR3 bases are TGTGCCAGCGGTCGATCCGGGACTAGCAACACCGGGGAGCTGTTTTTT. Its translation: CASGRSGTSNTGELFF.

The genes are TRBV20-1 and TRBJ2-7, with 8 bases matching TRBD1. CDR3 size: 14 residues. Per germline, CDR1 DFQATT and CDR2 SNEGSKA (reference sequence). The junction had 9 bases not matched to a gene; V was cut back by 3 bases and J by 5 bases. CDR3 loop: CSARPGTGTHEQYF. CDR3 in DNA: TGCAGTGCTAGGCCCGGGACAGGTACCCACGAGCAGTACTTC.

Points on this clonotype: This may be a read error: a much more frequent sequence differs by one nucleotide. The chain carries TRBV25-1 and TRBJ1-4; D perhaps matches TRBD1 (5 bases). From germline, CDR1 is MGHDK and CDR2 SYGVNS. CDR3 size: 12 residues. CDR3 region: CASTNGRTKPFF. CDR3 nucleotides: TGTGCCAGCACCAACGGTAGGACAAAACCGTTTTTT. Based on the CDR3 plus reference TRBV25-1 and TRBJ1-4, the full variable domain is EADIYQTPRYLVIGTGKKITLECSQTMGHDKMYWYQQDPGMELHLIHYSYGVNSTEKGDLSSESTVSRIRTEHFPLTLESARPSHTSQYLCASTNGRTKPFFGSGTQLSVL.

The V call is TRBV6-2 or TRBV6-3, the J call TRBJ2-7; the match to TRBD1 covers 8 bases. V was clipped by 5 bases and J by 0 bases; unmatched bases: 6. Germline V gene sequence: CDR1 MNHEY, CDR2 SVGEGT. The CDR3 loop spans 15 amino acids. The CDR3 sequence is CASSQTQGVSYEQYF. The CDR3 region has the DNA TGTGCCAGCAGTCAAACACAGGGGGTCTCCTACGAGCAGTACTTC.

The CDR3 nucleotides are TGTGCCAGCACCCCGGGGAGTTGGGCCGGGGAGCTGTTTTTT. Its translation is CASTPGSWAGELFF. The chain is built from TRBV14 and TRBJ2-2; D is perhaps TRBD2 (5 bases). CDR1 SGHDN and CDR2 FVKESK come from the germline V gene. This CDR3 region has 14 residues. With 7 bases removed from V and 6 bases from J, the gap between germline ends came to 15 bases. The full variable domain, rest sourced from reference TRBV14 and TRBJ2-2, is EAGVTQFPSHSVIEKGQTVTLRCDPISGHDNLYWYRRVMGKEIKFLLHFVKESKQDESGMPNNRFLAERTGGTYSTLKVQPAELEDSGVYFCASTPGSWAGELFFGEGSRLTVL.

This clonotype has more than one count but fewer than ten. The CDR3 sequence: CAIRGGTESYEQYF. Written as DNA, the CDR3 is TGTGCCATCAGAGGTGGTACGGAATCCTACGAGCAGTACTTC. This sequence joins TRBV10-3 and TRBJ2-7; D gene unclear. The CDR3 totals 14 residues. The germline V gene has CDR1 ENHRY and CDR2 SYGVKD. V lost 6 bases to trimming and J lost 1 base, with 13 bases between them.

This clonotype is classed as medium-sized. The chain couples TRBV28 to TRBJ1-5; no firm D call. The CDR3 is made up of 11 amino acids. V was clipped by 2 bases and J by 6 bases, with 2 bases between them. The germline V gene encodes CDR1 MDHEN and CDR2 SYDVKM. CDR3 protein: CASSLGQPQHF. CDR3 DNA sequence: TGTGCCAGCAGTTTAGGTCAGCCCCAGCATTTT.

There are many counts of this clonotype. The CDR3 nucleotides read TGTGCCAGCAGTTTGCGAGGTAGGGGGCATTTAAATGAGCAGTTCTTC. This encodes CASSLRGRGHLNEQFF. J is TRBJ2-1 and V is TRBV12-3 or TRBV12-4; 7 bases align to TRBD1. V was clipped by 3 bases and J by 7 bases; unmatched bases: 12. The CDR3 is 16 amino acids.

The gene calls are TRBV15 and TRBJ2-1, with D perhaps matching TRBD1 (7 bases). Germline V CDR1 and CDR2: LNHNV, YYDKDF (reference sequence). The CDR3 consists of 17 residues. V was trimmed by 2 bases and J by 4 bases, leaving 18 bases between them. This CDR3 is CATSRPRRDSPYNEQFF. Here the CDR3 DNA reads TGTGCCACCAGCAGACCAAGGAGGGACAGCCCATACAATGAGCAGTTCTTC.

This clonotype turned up a few times. This could be a read error, since a much larger clone is one nucleotide away. The V call is TRBV7-2, the J call TRBJ2-7; tentatively, D is TRBD2 (7 bases). Trimming shortened V by 3 bases and J by 2 bases, and 17 bases separated the two germline ends. CDR3 length: 16 residues. Germline V gives CDR1 SGHTA, CDR2 FQGNSA. CDR3 nucleotides: TGTGCCAGCAGCTTTAGCCGTCGGGGGGCGACCTACGAGCAGTACTTC. Its translation: CASSFSRRGATYEQYF.

This clonotype was recorded at least ten times. The V call is TRBV20-1, the J call TRBJ1-4, with D possibly TRBD1 on 5 matching bases. Between the trimmed V and J ends, which lost 0 bases and 7 bases, there was a span of 15 bases. Per the germline V gene, CDR1 is DFQATT and CDR2 is SNEGSKA (reference sequence). The CDR3 totals 15 residues. The CDR3 DNA sequence: TGCAGTGCTAGAGATGCGGGGGGAACTGGTGAAAAACTGTTTTTT. This codes for CSARDAGGTGEKLFF.

This clonotype occurred a few times. This rearrangement joins TRBV12-3 or TRBV12-4 to TRBJ1-1; a weak D match, TRBD1 (5 bases). The CDR3 is 14 residues long. Trimming pared 1 base from V and 8 bases from J, leaving 14 bases between. The CDR3 DNA reads as TGTGCCAGCAGTTTAGGGGGCAGGGCGTCGGAAGCTTTCTTT. Translated: CASSLGGRASEAFF.

The chain links TRBV24-1 to TRBJ2-1, with 7 bases identical to TRBD2. The CDR3 covers 15 residues. Germline V gene sequence: CDR1 KGHDR, CDR2 SFDVKD. With 3 bases clipped from V and 7 bases from J, the junction kept 8 bases outside the gene matches. In DNA, the CDR3 is TGTGCCACCAGTGATAGCCGAGGACTAGGGAATGAGCAGTTCTTC. Translation: CATSDSRGLGNEQFF.

The chain joins TRBV27 to TRBJ2-3, with a tentative D call TRBD1 (6 bases). V was shortened by 3 bases and J by 2 bases, with 18 bases between the two germline ends. Germline V lookup: CDR1 MNHEY, CDR2 SMNVEV (reference sequence). CDR3 length: 17 amino acids. The CDR3, as DNA: TGTGCCAGCAGTTTCTACCCATTGGGGGCCCCCACAGATACGCAGTATTTT. Its translation is CASSFYPLGAPTDTQYF.

The rearrangement joins TRBV6-5 to TRBJ1-5; D not certain. The CDR3 is made up of 14 amino acids. V was clipped by 3 bases and J by 4 bases, with 10 bases between them. The V gene's germline CDR1 is MNHEY and CDR2 SVGAGI. CDR3 region: CASSYSRNNQPQHF. Here the CDR3 DNA reads TGTGCCAGCAGTTATAGCCGGAATAATCAGCCCCAGCATTTT.